This T cell receptor beta chain was observed in a study of blood T cell repertoires in COVID-19. Across the study: Sources were T cells, B-cell-depleted T cells, or PBMCs; the material itself was cDNA or gDNA.

This CDR3 spans 14 amino acids. Germline lookup yields CDR1 SGHTA and CDR2 FQGNSA. V dropped 4 bases and J dropped 6; count of bases not matched to a gene: 5. In the original processing: Nucleated cell counts were estimated from reference gene primer amplification. Sequencing was performed with immunoSEQ multiplex PCR; in TCRdb, only in-frame clones are kept and a portion is missing. V and J calls and clone size are as listed in that table; D and trimming were resolved from the DNA. The sample lists 200,000 to 300,000 clones; approximately 86% were seen once. The sequenced sample consisted of peripheral blood. The genes are TRBV7-2 and TRBJ2-1; 8 bases map to TRBD2. The receptor was isolated from a man in his forties or fifties who had recovered from COVID-19. As DNA, the CDR3 is TGTGCCAGCAGCTCGGGGGGGCCGTCCAATGAGCAGTTCTTC. Translated, it gives CASSSGGPSNEQFF.